The rows below give T cell receptor beta chains drawn from one sample of a study of CD8+CD57+ T cells in acquired aplastic anemia. TCRdb reprocessed the reads via MiXCR and lists one record per CDR3 protein. The sample shows roughly 160,000 distinct CDR3 sequences, roughly 48% of them seen only once. Sequenced material: sorted CD4+, CD8+, or CD8+CD57+ T cells (not recorded which) from PBMCs. These receptors were obtained from a human donor with aplastic anemia. CDR3s include the opening cysteine and the closing phenylalanine or tryptophan. A D gene is named only where the DNA matches it firmly. The listing skips clone size in some rows; elsewhere it reads once, few, many or a size class.

NA,TRBJ2-1,many,TRBV7-3,TGTGCCAGCAGCTTAACTGGGGTAGGCGGTTACAATGAGCAGTTCTTC,CASSLTGVGGYNEQFF
TRBD2,TRBJ2-1,many,TRBV7-1,TGTGCCAGCAGCCCAGGCCCCCCGGGGACTAGCGGGAGCGATGAGCAGTTCTTC,CASSPGPPGTSGSDEQFF
NA,TRBJ1-5,few,TRBV15,TGTGCCACCAGCAGAGCGGGGCAGGGATGGAATCAGCCCCAGCATTTT,CATSRAGQGWNQPQHF
NA,TRBJ2-3,NA,TRBV2,TGTGCCAGCAGTGCGGTACGAATGGGGGATACGCAGTATTTT,CASSAVRMGDTQYF
TRBD1,TRBJ1-1,NA,TRBV7-3,TGTGCCAGCAGCCAAGGACAGGGATTGAACACTGAAGCTTTCTTT,CASSQGQGLNTEAFF
NA,TRBJ2-3,many,TRBV7-3,TGTGCCAGCTCATCGGGACCTAGCACAGATACGCAGTATTTT,CASSSGPSTDTQYF
NA,TRBJ1-2,NA,TRBV15,TGTGCCACCAGCAGAGGGCTTGGGGGTGTAGACTATGGCTACACCTTC,CATSRGLGGVDYGYTF
NA,TRBJ1-2,many,TRBV19,TGTGCCAGTAGGGGGGGCCACCTCTATGGCTACACCTTC,CASRGGHLYGYTF
NA,TRBJ2-3,many,TRBV4-1,TGCGCCAGCAGCCCACAGGGGGGGGCAGATACGCAGTATTTT,CASSPQGGADTQYF
NA,TRBJ1-6,many,TRBV19,TGTGCCAGTAGCCCTAGGGAGGGCACCAATTCACCCCTCCACTTT,CASSPREGTNSPLHF
TRBD2,TRBJ2-7,many,TRBV5-1,TGCGCCAGCAGCCGGGGGGTAGCGGGTGTCTACGAGCAGTACTTC,CASSRGVAGVYEQYF
NA,TRBJ2-1,many,TRBV14,TGTGCCAGCTCCGAGTACAATGAGCAGTTCTTC,CASSEYNEQFF
TRBD2,TRBJ2-7,NA,TRBV5-1,TGCGCCAGCAGCTTCATCTTAGCGGGACGAACCTACGAGCAGTACTTC,CASSFILAGRTYEQYF
NA,TRBJ1-5,NA,TRBV5-5,TGTGCCAGCAGCTTTCAGGTACAGGGCACGGATCAGCCCCAGCATTTT,CASSFQVQGTDQPQHF
TRBD1,TRBJ1-4,many,TRBV5-1,TGCGCCAGCAGCACAGATGCAGGGGGCCCAACTAATGAAAAACTGTTTTTT,CASSTDAGGPTNEKLFF
NA,TRBJ1-1,once,TRBV29-1,TGCAGCGTAACTGCAGGGACGAACACTGAAGCTTTCTTT,CSVTAGTNTEAFF
TRBD1,TRBJ1-5,NA,TRBV7-8,TGTGCCAGCAGCTTAGCTGACAGGGCGCGGGATAGCAATCAGCCCCAGCATTTT,CASSLADRARDSNQPQHF
NA,TRBJ2-7,NA,TRBV29-1,TGCAGCGTTGAACGCAGGGTCGGAGGAGAGCAGTACTTC,CSVERRVGGEQYF
NA,TRBJ2-7,NA,TRBV2,TGCGCCAGCAATAGCTGGGGGGACGAGCAGTACTTC,CASNSWGDEQYF
NA,TRBJ2-5,many,TRBV19,TGTGCCAGTACCAGAGGTCCGGGGGAGACCCAGTACTTC,CASTRGPGETQYF
TRBD1,TRBJ1-1,many,TRBV2,TGTGCCAGCAGCGGGACAGCCCAAGAGCGAGCTTTCTTT,CASSGTAQERAFF
TRBD2,TRBJ2-7,many,TRBV6-2/TRBV6-3,TGTGCCAGCAGTTACTCAGCGGGAGGGCCCTACGAGCAGTACTTC,CASSYSAGGPYEQYF
NA,TRBJ2-1,few,TRBV19,TGTGCCAGTAGACTAGTGCCAGCTTCCAATGAGCAGTTCTTC,CASRLVPASNEQFF
NA,TRBJ1-3,NA,TRBV19,TGTGCCAGTAGTTTTTGGGACGACGGAAACACCATATATTTT,CASSFWDDGNTIYF
NA,TRBJ2-7,NA,TRBV13,TGTGCCAGCAGCTTAGGCCTGGGTGAGCAGTACTTC,CASSLGLGEQYF
NA,TRBJ2-3,many,TRBV24-1,TGTGCCACCAGGCAGGTGGATACGCAGTATTTT,CATRQVDTQYF
NA,TRBJ2-7,NA,TRBV20-1,TGCAGTGCTAGAGATCGGACTCAGGGGAACCCCTACGAGCAGTACTTC,CSARDRTQGNPYEQYF
NA,TRBJ2-7,many,TRBV5-1,TGCGCCAGCAGTTACACCGGGATCAACTTTGGGGAGCAGTACTTC,CASSYTGINFGEQYF
TRBD2,TRBJ2-5,many,TRBV5-1,TGCGCCAGCAGCTTAGCTAGCGGCCAAGAGACCCAGTACTTC,CASSLASGQETQYF
NA,TRBJ2-3,NA,TRBV2,TGTGCCAGCACCGACCAGGGAGTCAATGAGCAGTATTTT,CASTDQGVNEQYF
NA,TRBJ2-7,NA,TRBV5-1,TGCGCCAGCAGCTTAACAGGAGCTCCTACCTACGAGCAGTACTTC,CASSLTGAPTYEQYF
NA,TRBJ2-3,NA,TRBV5-4,TGTGCCAGCAGCTTCTTCCCGCCGGGAGAGGCCGTTACGCAGTATTTT,CASSFFPPGEAVTQYF
TRBD2,TRBJ2-4,NA,TRBV5-1,TGCGCCAGCAGCTCGGGACTAGCGGGAGGCGGGGTAGCCAAAAACATTCAGTACTTC,CASSSGLAGGGVAKNIQYF
NA,TRBJ2-2,few,TRBV28,TGTGCCAGCAAATTGAGGACAGACACCGGGGAGCTGTTTTTT,CASKLRTDTGELFF
NA,TRBJ1-1,many,TRBV7-2,TGTGCCAGCAGCTCGGACAGGAACACTGAAGCTTTCTTT,CASSSDRNTEAFF
NA,TRBJ2-5,NA,TRBV7-2,TGTGCCAGCGGAAACAGGGACACCCAGTACTTC,CASGNRDTQYF
NA,TRBJ1-4,NA,TRBV7-9,TGTGCCAGCAGCTCCGCCCTTGAACTGTTTTTT,CASSSALELFF
TRBD1,TRBJ1-5,NA,TRBV19,TGTGCCAGTATAGGGACAGCGCCGTTCAATCAGCCCCAGCATTTT,CASIGTAPFNQPQHF
NA,TRBJ2-5,NA,TRBV29-1,TGCAGCGTTGGAGGTCAGACGCAAGAGACCCAGTACTTC,CSVGGQTQETQYF
TRBD1,TRBJ2-5,once,TRBV7-9,TGTGCCAGCAGCCCGCGACAGGGACGGGCGGAGACCCAGTACTTC,CASSPRQGRAETQYF
TRBD1,TRBJ2-5,many,TRBV28,TGTGCCAGCAGTTTATTAGGGACAGGACCACAAGAGACCCAGTACTTC,CASSLLGTGPQETQYF
NA,TRBJ2-5,once,TRBV12-3/TRBV12-4,TGTGCCAGCAGTTTCCGCAATCAGCCCCAGTACTTC,CASSFRNQPQYF
TRBD2,TRBJ2-5,NA,TRBV20-1,TGCAGTGCTTCCGGGACTAGCGGGGACCAAGAGACCCAGTACTTC,CSASGTSGDQETQYF
TRBD1,TRBJ1-2,NA,TRBV20-1,TGCAGTGCTACTGGACAGGGTGATAGGGGCTACACCTTC,CSATGQGDRGYTF
NA,TRBJ2-2,many,TRBV9,TGTGCCAGCAGCGTTACAGGGGGGGACACCGGGGAGCTGTTTTTT,CASSVTGGDTGELFF
NA,TRBJ2-7,NA,TRBV5-4,TGTGCCAGCAGCCAAAGGGGACGGTACTACGAGCAGTACTTC,CASSQRGRYYEQYF
NA,TRBJ1-6,NA,TRBV19,TGTGCCAGTACTCGATCGGAGGGTAATTCACCCCTCCACTTC,CASTRSEGNSPLHF
TRBD1,TRBJ2-5,NA,TRBV7-9,TGTGCCAGCAGCCCATCAACAGGGGATAAGGCAAGAGAGACCCAGTACTTC,CASSPSTGDKARETQYF
NA,TRBJ2-5,NA,TRBV12-3/TRBV12-4,TGTGCCAGCGGAAACGGCGGGCAAGAGACCCAGTACTTT,CASGNGGQETQYF
TRBD1,TRBJ1-2,many,TRBV20-1,TGCAGTGCTTGGAGTCGACAGGGGGCCAACTATGGCTACACCTTC,CSAWSRQGANYGYTF
NA,TRBJ2-1,many,TRBV12-3/TRBV12-4,TGTGCCAGCACCGAACGAGGGTTGGATTACAATGAGCAGTTCTTC,CASTERGLDYNEQFF